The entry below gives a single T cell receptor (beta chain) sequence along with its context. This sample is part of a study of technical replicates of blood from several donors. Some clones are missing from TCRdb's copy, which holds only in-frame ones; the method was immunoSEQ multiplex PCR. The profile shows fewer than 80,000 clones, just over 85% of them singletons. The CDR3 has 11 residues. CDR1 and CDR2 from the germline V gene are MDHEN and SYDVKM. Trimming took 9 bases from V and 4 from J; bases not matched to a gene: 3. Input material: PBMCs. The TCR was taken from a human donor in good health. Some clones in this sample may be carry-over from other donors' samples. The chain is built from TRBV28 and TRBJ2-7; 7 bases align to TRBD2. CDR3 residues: CASTSVYEQYF. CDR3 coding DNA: TGTGCCAGTACTAGCGTGTACGAGCAGTACTTC. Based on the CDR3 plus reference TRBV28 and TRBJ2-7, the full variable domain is DVKVTQSSRYLVKRTGEKVFLECVQDMDHENMFWYRQDPGLGLRLIYFSYDVKMKEKGDIPEGYSVSREKKERFSLILESASTNQTSMYLCASTSVYEQYFGPGTRLTVT.